One and the same sample provided the 20 T cell receptor beta chains below, sequenced in a study of neurological immune-mediated disorders (dated by TCRdb to between 2018 and 2020). Receptor amplification or capture employed 5' RACE. The sequencer listed for this sample is Illumina HiSeq 2500. Clones were called with MiXCR by TCRdb after fastp trimmed the public reads at Q25, and only in-frame beta chains were retained. Duplicate CDR3 protein sequences are folded into a single record with the most common DNA and genes. The sample includes about 62,000 distinct CDR3 sequences, with 3.5% to 4.5% observed a single time. The ten largest clones represent roughly 2.2% of the sample. The sequenced sample was PBMCs. The receptors come from a woman between 50 and 59 years old with multiple sclerosis.

This clonotype was seen ten or more times. V is TRBV6-6 and J is TRBJ2-3; 8 bases agree with TRBD1. This CDR3 has 14 amino acids. Germline CDR1 reads MNHNY; CDR2 reads SVGAGI (reference sequence). With V trimmed by 6 bases and J by 0 bases, 2 bases remained unmatched. As DNA, the CDR3 is TGTGCCAGCAGGACAGGGGTTAGCACAGATACGCAGTATTTT. This translates into CASRTGVSTDTQYF.

There are many counts of this clonotype. J is TRBJ1-2 and V is TRBV20-1; D might be TRBD1 (5 bases). This CDR3 contains 19 residues. The germline CDR1 and CDR2 sequences are DFQATT and SNEGSKA (reference sequence). Trimming shortened V by 3 bases and J by 4 bases, and 30 bases separated the two germline ends. The CDR3 coding sequence is TGCAGTGCTAGCGAAAAAACCCAGACACTCGGGACGGTTTTCTATGGCTACACCTTC. Translation: CSASEKTQTLGTVFYGYTF.

This clonotype was picked up many times. The CDR3 DNA follows: TGCAGTGCTAGAGTCCCTCCCCTTGAAACGCAGTATTTT. This translates into CSARVPPLETQYF. The rearrangement joins TRBV20-1 to TRBJ2-3; D not resolved. The V end lost 1 base, the J end lost 9 bases, and 14 bases lay between the germline ends. This CDR3 has 13 residues. CDR1 and CDR2 (germline): DFQATT, SNEGSKA (reference sequence).

This clonotype was counted at least ten times. The chain combines TRBV7-2 with TRBJ1-2, with TRBD1 as a possible D gene (5 bases). V gave up 5 bases and J gave up 4 bases, with 11 bases separating them. CDR3 size: 13 residues. Germline V lookup: CDR1 SGHTA, CDR2 FQGNSA. The CDR3 DNA is TGTGCCAGCAGCCAGACAGTGTTCTATGGCTACACCTTC. Translating gives CASSQTVFYGYTF.

This clonotype was seen many times. The chain uses TRBV6-2 or TRBV6-3 and TRBJ2-7; D call uncertain. This CDR3 contains 15 residues. In germline, CDR1 is MNHEY, CDR2 SVGEGT. V gave up 3 bases and J gave up 2 bases, with 14 bases separating them. The CDR3 nucleotides are TGTGCCAGCAGTTATAGTTCCGGGTCAACCTACGAGCAGTACTTC. Translation: CASSYSSGSTYEQYF.

This clonotype was observed many times. The chain combines TRBV3-1 with TRBJ2-1, with 9 nucleotides matching TRBD2. Germline CDR1 reads LGHDT; CDR2 reads YNNKEL (reference sequence). This CDR3 has 15 amino acids. Trimming at V came to 4 bases and at J to 6 bases, leaving 7 bases not matched to a gene. For the CDR3, the DNA is TGTGCCAGCAGCCGTATCCTAGCGGGACCCAATGAGCAGTTCTTC. This codes for CASSRILAGPNEQFF.

This clonotype was observed at least ten times. The chain combines TRBV20-1 with TRBJ1-2, with TRBD1 identical over 8 bases. Germline CDR1 is DFQATT and CDR2 is SNEGSKA (reference sequence). Germline trimming cut 6 bases from V and 8 bases from J; bases unmatched to any gene: 11. The CDR3 runs 13 residues. CDR3 sequence reads: CSAATGDTTGYTF. CDR3 nucleotide sequence: TGCAGTGCCGCGACAGGGGACACGACCGGCTACACCTTC.

Worth noting for this clonotype: Lacking the conserved final phenylalanine or tryptophan, this CDR3 likely reflects a read error. The chain uses TRBV20-1 and TRBJ2-1; D may be TRBD2 (6 bases). CDR3 size: 14 residues. The V gene's germline CDR1 is DFQATT and CDR2 SNEGSKA (reference sequence). V shed 8 bases and J shed 5 bases, with 19 bases lying between them. The CDR3 DNA sequence: TGCAGTTTGCTAGGTGGCGGGATCGACAATGAGCAGTTCTCC. Translating it yields CSLLGGGIDNEQFS.

This clonotype came up many times. This chain connects TRBV9 to TRBJ2-1; no firm D call. Germline V CDR1 and CDR2: SGDLS, YYNGEE. CDR3 size: 14 residues. Trimming took off 3 bases at V and 10 bases at J, with 17 bases between the two ends. The CDR3 region has the DNA TGTGCCAGCAGCGCCTGGGCAGATCGGCAAGAGCAGTTCTTC. Residues: CASSAWADRQEQFF.

This clonotype appeared many times. The gene calls are TRBV28 and TRBJ2-1; maybe TRBD1 (5 bases). There are 13 residues in the CDR3. Trimming removed 10 bases from V and 6 bases from J, with 16 bases in between. CDR1 is MDHEN and CDR2 is SYDVKM in the germline V gene. DNA for the CDR3: TGTGCCACCCGGTTGGGGCAGGTCAATGAGCAGTTCTTC. Translation gives CATRLGQVNEQFF.

This clonotype came up many times. This chain links TRBV3-1 with TRBJ1-1; D may be TRBD1 (5 bases). Germline V gene sequence: CDR1 LGHDT, CDR2 YNNKEL (reference sequence). This CDR3 is 14 amino acids long. V was clipped by 0 bases and J by 4 bases, with 9 bases between them. The DNA of the CDR3 is TGTGCCAGCAGCCAAGACAGGGCGCGCACTGAAGCTTTCTTT. This sequence encodes CASSQDRARTEAFF.

This clonotype was detected ten times or more. V usage is TRBV20-1 and J usage is TRBJ2-3; 9 nucleotides line up with TRBD2. Germline CDR1 is DFQATT and CDR2 is SNEGSKA (reference sequence). The CDR3 consists of 15 residues. The V segment lost 3 bases and the J segment 6 bases; nucleotides outside the gene matches: 10. The CDR3, as DNA: TGCAGTGCTAGCAATAGCGGGGGTGGGGTGGATACGCAGTATTTT. It translates to CSASNSGGGVDTQYF.

This clonotype was counted at least ten times. The chain uses TRBV7-2 and TRBJ2-1; D uncertain. The CDR3 runs to 12 residues. V was cut by 1 base and J by 9 bases, with 7 bases left in between. CDR1 is SGHTA, CDR2 FQGNSA, per germline. In nucleotides, the CDR3 is TGTGCCAGCAGCTTAGTTCGAGGTGAGCAGTTCTTC. Amino acids: CASSLVRGEQFF.

This chain links TRBV9 with TRBJ1-6; unclear D gene. Trimming cost V 5 bases and J 5 bases, with 17 bases left between them. The length of the CDR3 is 16 residues. Germline V gives CDR1 SGDLS, CDR2 YYNGEE. The CDR3: CASSLNGVTDNSPLHF. The DNA for the CDR3 is TGTGCCAGCAGTCTTAATGGTGTAACTGATAATTCACCCCTCCACTTT.

In this sample, this clonotype turned up many times. The rearrangement uses TRBV5-1 and TRBJ2-1; 9 bases are shared with TRBD2. J lost 5 bases, V lost 2 bases, and 2 bases had no gene match. This CDR3 region has 14 residues. Germline values: CDR1 SGHRS, CDR2 YFSETQ. In DNA form, the CDR3 reads TGCGCCAGCAGCTTATCTAGCGGGAACAATGAGCAGTTCTTC. This codes for CASSLSSGNNEQFF.

This sequence joins TRBV7-9 and TRBJ2-7; D possibly matches TRBD1 or TRBD2 (6 bases each). V gave up 1 base and J gave up 6 bases, with 13 bases separating them. Germline V gene data show CDR1 as SEHNR and CDR2 as FQNEAQ (reference sequence). The CDR3 runs 14 residues. CDR3 residues: CASSLGTAGPEQYF. CDR3 coding DNA: TGTGCCAGCAGCTTAGGGACAGCGGGTCCCGAGCAGTACTTC.

This clonotype was counted ten times or more. This chain connects TRBV7-2 to TRBJ2-3; TRBD2 is a possible D gene (6 bases). V was cut by 7 bases and J by 3 bases, with 14 bases left in between. In germline, CDR1 is SGHTA, CDR2 FQGNSA. The CDR3 contains 14 residues. Here the CDR3 reads CASTKTGSTDTQYF. In DNA form, the CDR3 reads TGTGCCAGCACCAAAACCGGGAGTACAGATACGCAGTATTTT.

This clonotype was counted ten times or more. The genes are TRBV27 and TRBJ1-5; 9 positions match TRBD1. Germline V gene sequence: CDR1 MNHEY, CDR2 SMNVEV (reference sequence). The CDR3 has 13 amino acids. V lost 3 bases, J lost 9 bases, and 3 bases stayed unmatched. For the CDR3, the DNA is TGTGCCAGCAGTTTTGGACAGGGGCCGCCCCAGCATTTT. This encodes CASSFGQGPPQHF.

Note on this clonotype: A much more abundant neighbour one base away suggests this may be a read error. This CDR3 fails to terminate in the conserved phenylalanine or tryptophan, so it likely reflects a read error. The DNA is left out, because the CDR3 cannot be placed on it with certainty; the CDR3 is given as TCRdb lists it. The V call is TRBV10-3, the J call TRBJ2-1; TRBD2, the table's D call, lacks a check against the DNA. CDR1 and CDR2 from the germline V gene are ENHRY and SYGVKD. A total of 11 residues make up the CDR3, ends included. The chain's CDR3 is CAISPGTSSFY.

Many counts were recorded for this clonotype. This rearrangement joins TRBV10-3 to TRBJ2-1, with a possible D match to TRBD2 (7 bases). Trimming removed 3 bases from V and 0 bases from J, with 15 bases in between. Germline CDR1 ENHRY, CDR2 SYGVKD. The CDR3 extends over 17 amino acids. This chain's CDR3 is CAISDRGGGSSYNEQFF. The CDR3 DNA reads TGTGCCATCAGTGACAGGGGCGGGGGCAGCTCCTACAATGAGCAGTTCTTC.